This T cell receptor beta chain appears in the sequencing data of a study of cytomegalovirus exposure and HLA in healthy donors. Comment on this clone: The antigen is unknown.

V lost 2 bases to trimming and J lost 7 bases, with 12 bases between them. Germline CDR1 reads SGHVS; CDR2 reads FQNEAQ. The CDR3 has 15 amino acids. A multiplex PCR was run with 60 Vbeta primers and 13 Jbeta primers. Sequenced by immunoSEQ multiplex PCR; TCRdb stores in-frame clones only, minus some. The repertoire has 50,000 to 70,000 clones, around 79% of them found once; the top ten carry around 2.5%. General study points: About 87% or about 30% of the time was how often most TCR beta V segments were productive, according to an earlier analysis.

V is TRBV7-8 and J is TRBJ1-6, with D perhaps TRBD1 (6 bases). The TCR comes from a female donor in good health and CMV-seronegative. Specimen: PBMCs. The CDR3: CASSLNQGWNSPLHF. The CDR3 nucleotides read TGTGCCAGCAGCTTAAATCAGGGGTGGAATTCACCCCTCCACTTT.